One sample yielded the 28 T cell receptor beta chains listed below, sequenced in a study of blood T cell repertoires in COVID-19. The data were produced by immunoSEQ multiplex PCR, yet TCRdb's version contains in-frame clones alone and is incomplete. Among 250,000 to 350,000 clones, approximately 84% were seen once, and the ten largest hold around 1.6%. Sequencing was performed on peripheral blood. The receptors come from a human donor with COVID-19, enrolled during active disease. The donor label of this sample is uncertain.

This clone was recorded only once. The chain carries TRBV7-2 and TRBJ1-3; D is unresolved. V lost 6 bases to trimming and J lost 4 bases, with 13 bases between them. This CDR3 has 14 amino acids. Germline CDR1 and CDR2: SGHTA and FQGNSA. The CDR3 nucleotides are TGTGCCAGCAGGCCGTTCGGCAGGGGAAACACCATATATTTT. This sequence encodes CASRPFGRGNTIYF.

The chain joins TRBV7-2 to TRBJ1-2; possible D gene TRBD1, 5 bases. The CDR3 sequence is 13 residues long. V was trimmed by 2 bases and J by 5 bases, leaving 9 bases between them. Germline V gene data show CDR1 as SGHTA and CDR2 as FQGNSA. The CDR3 DNA reads TGTGCCAGCAGCTTATCAGGGATGTATGGCTACACCTTC. It specifies CASSLSGMYGYTF.

The rearrangement joins TRBV5-6 to TRBJ1-5; 10 bases fit TRBD1. Per germline, CDR1 SGHDT and CDR2 YYEEEE. This CDR3 comprises 14 residues. The junction had 2 bases not matched to a gene; V was cut back by 4 bases and J by 4 bases. CDR3 loop: CASSRTGGNQPQHF. The CDR3 DNA reads as TGTGCCAGCAGCCGGACAGGGGGTAATCAGCCCCAGCATTTT.

This chain links TRBV5-6 with TRBJ2-3, with D possibly matching TRBD1 (6 bases). Per germline, CDR1 SGHDT and CDR2 YYEEEE. There are 14 residues in the CDR3. V was clipped by 2 bases and J by 0 bases, with 7 bases between them. The CDR3 bases are TGTGCCAGCAGCTTAGGACAGAGCACAGATACGCAGTATTTT. As protein: CASSLGQSTDTQYF.

The chain joins TRBV19 to TRBJ1-5; D not certain. V was trimmed by 8 bases and J by 0 bases, leaving 11 bases between them. Germline V gene data show CDR1 as LNHDA and CDR2 as SQIVND (reference sequence). The CDR3 covers 14 residues. CDR3 sequence reads: CASLRLNSNQPQHF. In DNA form, the CDR3 reads TGTGCCAGTTTGAGGCTCAATAGCAATCAGCCCCAGCATTTT.

The chain has TRBV4-3 and TRBJ2-1, with a possible D match to TRBD2 (6 bases). Trimming pared 1 base from V and 7 bases from J, leaving 17 bases between. The CDR3 has 16 residues. Germline loops: CDR1 LGHNA, CDR2 YSLEER. In DNA, the CDR3 is TGCGCCAGCAGCCAAGTAACTAGCAGGTGGGAGAATGAGCAGTTCTTC. Its protein is CASSQVTSRWENEQFF.

V gene TRBV6-6 combines with J gene TRBJ2-7; 7 nucleotides line up with TRBD1. CDR1 and CDR2 from the germline V gene are MNHNY and SVGAGI (reference sequence). The CDR3 extends over 15 amino acids. Unmatched junction bases numbered 9, after V lost 7 bases and J lost 0 bases. CDR3 sequence: CASITRGQASYEQYF. CDR3 sequence (DNA): TGTGCCAGCATCACGAGAGGACAGGCCTCCTACGAGCAGTACTTC.

The V call is TRBV24-1, the J call TRBJ2-5, with TRBD1 as a possible D gene (6 bases). V lost 4 bases and J lost 2, with 16 bases in between. The germline V gene has CDR1 KGHDR and CDR2 SFDVKD. The CDR3 covers 16 residues. The CDR3: CATSDPRPRGQETQYF. CDR3 bases: TGTGCCACCAGTGACCCAAGACCCAGGGGACAAGAGACCCAGTACTTC.

The chain joins TRBV30 to TRBJ1-3; D is possibly TRBD1 (5 bases). Trimming removed 4 bases at V and 8 bases at J, with 21 bases between. Germline V gene lookup returns CDR1 GTSNPN and CDR2 SVGIG (reference sequence). This CDR3 is 15 amino acids long. The CDR3 DNA sequence: TGTGCCTGGACCCCTTTAGTGGCGGGGGGTGACACCATATATTTT. Translation gives CAWTPLVAGGDTIYF. The full variable domain, its missing parts supplied by reference TRBV30 and TRBJ1-3, is SQTIHQWPATLVQPVGSPLSLECTVEGTSNPNLYWYRQAAGRGLQLLFYSVGIGQISSEVPQNLSASRPQDRQFILSSKKLLLSDSGFYLCAWTPLVAGGDTIYFGEGSWLTVV.

This chain uses TRBV20-1 with TRBJ2-7, with 7 bases fitting TRBD2. Germline V gene sequence: CDR1 DFQATT, CDR2 SNEGSKA (reference sequence). CDR3 length: 11 amino acids. V was pared by 2 bases and J by 5 bases, with 0 bases of the junction left unmatched. CDR3 amino acids: CSARSGNEQYF. The CDR3 bases are TGCAGTGCTAGAAGCGGGAACGAGCAGTACTTC.

The V call is TRBV6-1, the J call TRBJ1-5, with no clear D. Trimming cost V 2 bases and J 7 bases, with 6 bases left between them. Per the germline V gene, CDR1 is MNHNS and CDR2 is SASEGT. The CDR3 consists of 12 residues. In DNA form, the CDR3 reads TGTGCCAGCAGTGAATGGCCCCAGCCCCAGCATTTT. Translation gives CASSEWPQPQHF.

This clone was picked up one time. The chain links TRBV2 to TRBJ2-7; TRBD2 aligns across 15 bases. Germline V CDR1 and CDR2: SNHLY, FYNNEI. Trimming took 3 bases from V and 9 from J; bases not matched to a gene: 6. The CDR3 loop spans 15 amino acids. The DNA for the CDR3 is TGTGCCAGCAGTGACGGACTAGCGGGAGGGCCGCGGCAGTACTTC. This gives the protein CASSDGLAGGPRQYF. The full variable domain, in which reference TRBV2 and TRBJ2-7 provide the parts outside the CDR3, is EPEVTQTPSHQVTQMGQEVILRCVPISNHLYFYWYRQILGQKVEFLVSFYNNEISEKSEIFDDQFSVERPDGSNFTLKIRSTKLEDSAMYFCASSDGLAGGPRQYFGPGTRLTVT.

The sample holds one count of this clone. The chain combines TRBV6-6 with TRBJ1-6; possibly TRBD1 for D (5 bases). CDR1 MNHNY and CDR2 SVGAGI come from the germline V gene (reference sequence). This CDR3 is 15 amino acids long. Between the trimmed V and J ends, which lost 7 bases and 10 bases, there was a span of 20 bases. CDR3 sequence (DNA): TGTGCCAGCACCTCAATTGACAGATTAGGATCACCCCTCCACTTT. It is translated as CASTSIDRLGSPLHF.

The V gene is TRBV10-3, the J gene TRBJ2-7, with 14 bases identical to TRBD2. The CDR3 loop spans 17 amino acids. Germline V gene lookup returns CDR1 ENHRY and CDR2 SYGVKD. V lost 10 bases to trimming and J lost 3 bases; unmatched junction nucleotides: 14. The CDR3 is CATRRVGTSGRNYEQYF. The CDR3 DNA sequence: TGTGCCACCCGGCGTGTTGGGACTAGCGGGAGAAACTACGAGCAGTACTTC.

The V gene is TRBV15, the J gene TRBJ2-2; 9 positions agree with TRBD1. Trimming removed 1 base from V and 5 bases from J; junction bases left unmatched: 5. CDR3 length equals 16 residues. Looked up from germline, CDR1 is LNHNV and CDR2 is YYDKDF (reference sequence). CDR3 sequence reads: CATSRVRQGGTGELFF. The CDR3 nucleotides are TGTGCCACCAGCAGAGTTCGACAGGGGGGTACCGGGGAGCTGTTTTTT.

The genes are TRBV3-1 (or the pseudogene TRBV3-2) and TRBJ2-7; D remains ambiguous. CDR1 and CDR2 from the germline V gene are LGHDT and YNNKEL (reference sequence). The CDR3 contains 15 residues. V lost 3 bases, J lost 2 bases, and 14 bases lay in between. The CDR3: CASSQSAAPAYEQYF. CDR3 DNA sequence: TGTGCCAGCAGCCAGTCGGCGGCCCCCGCCTACGAGCAGTACTTC.

In its sample, this clone was seen once. The rearrangement joins TRBV6-1 to TRBJ2-1, with 7 bases that match TRBD1. Germline V gene lookup returns CDR1 MNHNS and CDR2 SASEGT. The CDR3 extends over 16 amino acids. The ends lost 6 bases at V and 1 base at J; junction bases unmatched: 9. The CDR3 nucleotides read TGTGCCAGCAGGGAAAGACAGGGCCGGTCCTACAATGAGCAGTTCTTC. Its translation is CASRERQGRSYNEQFF.

The rearrangement uses TRBV5-8 and TRBJ2-1; possible D gene TRBD2, 6 bases. V gave up 5 bases and J gave up 2 bases, with 11 bases separating them. The germline gives CDR1 SGHTS, CDR2 YDEGEE. The CDR3 is made up of 14 amino acids. The CDR3 region is CASRGGTAYNEQFF. CDR3 sequence (DNA): TGTGCCAGCAGAGGCGGGACGGCCTACAATGAGCAGTTCTTC.

This clone was detected ten times or more. Relative to the germline gene, one junction end is altered; a read error may explain this. This CDR3 reads CASSLGRGPQETQYF. The DNA of the CDR3 is TGTGCTAGCAGCTTGGGCAGGGGTCCCCAAGAGACCCAGTACTTC. This sequence joins TRBV7-7 and TRBJ2-5; D possibly corresponds to TRBD1 (6 bases). Germline CDR1 SSHAT, CDR2 FNYEAQ (reference sequence). CDR3 size: 15 residues. Combining the CDR3 with reference TRBV7-7 and TRBJ2-5 gives the whole variable domain GAGVSQSPRYKVTKRGQDVTLRCDPISSHATLYWYQQALGQGPEFLTYFNYEAQPDKSGLPSDRFSAERPEGSISTLTIQRTEQRDSAMYRCASSLGRGPQETQYFGPGTRLLVL.

The genes are TRBV18 and TRBJ2-5; a weak D match, TRBD2 (7 bases). This CDR3 comprises 15 residues. Trimming left V 3 bases short and J 2 bases short, with 13 bases between. Germline CDR1 and CDR2: KGHSH and LQKENI. The CDR3 loop is CASSPRGGGQETQYF. The CDR3 region has the DNA TGTGCCAGCTCACCTCGAGGGGGGGGACAAGAGACCCAGTACTTC.

The genes are TRBV19 and TRBJ1-2, with 8 bases aligning to TRBD1. CDR3 length equals 15 residues. V trimming: 6 bases; J trimming: 4 bases; junction bases outside the gene matches: 10. Germline V lookup: CDR1 LNHDA, CDR2 SQIVND (reference sequence). The CDR3 nucleotides are TGTGCCAGTAGCGATCTTCAGGGGGCCCCCTATGGCTACACCTTC. It translates to CASSDLQGAPYGYTF.

The chain is built from TRBV14 and TRBJ2-2, with D possibly being TRBD2 (5 bases). V was pared by 3 bases and J by 7 bases, with 12 bases between. Germline loops: CDR1 SGHDN, CDR2 FVKESK. This CDR3 region has 14 residues. CDR3 in amino acids: CASSHLNAGGELFF. The CDR3 nucleotides are TGTGCCAGCAGCCACCTAAATGCGGGCGGGGAGCTGTTTTTT.

The chain combines TRBV5-1 with TRBJ2-7; TRBD2 agrees at 11 bases. This CDR3 has 12 amino acids. Germline loops: CDR1 SGHRS, CDR2 YFSETQ. The V and J ends lost 6 bases and 5 bases, in that order; junction bases with no gene match: 1. The CDR3: CASKLAGDEQYF. The CDR3 DNA is TGCGCCAGCAAACTAGCGGGAGACGAGCAGTACTTC.

The chain recombines TRBV27 with TRBJ1-3, with 10 positions matching TRBD1. With 4 bases clipped from V and 2 bases from J, the junction kept 5 bases outside the gene matches. CDR3 length equals 16 residues. From germline, CDR1 is MNHEY and CDR2 SMNVEV (reference sequence). CDR3 sequence (DNA): TGTGCCAGCAGTTGGGAGGACAGGGGGGCTGGAAACACCATATATTTT. Protein sequence: CASSWEDRGAGNTIYF.

The gene calls are TRBV3-1 (or the pseudogene TRBV3-2) and TRBJ1-4; the match to TRBD1 covers 8 bases. Germline CDR1 reads LGHDT; CDR2 reads YNNKEL (reference sequence). Trimming removed 2 bases from V and 1 base from J; junction bases left unmatched: 9. The CDR3 sequence is 18 residues long. The CDR3 here is CASSQFAGGKETNEKLFF. In DNA, the CDR3 is TGTGCCAGCAGCCAATTCGCAGGGGGCAAAGAAACTAATGAAAAACTGTTTTTT.

The CDR3 region is CASSFLSSGTKNEQFF. CDR3 bases: TGTGCCAGCAGTTTTCTGTCTAGCGGGACGAAGAATGAGCAGTTCTTC. The chain uses TRBV28 and TRBJ2-1; TRBD2 matches 9 bases. The CDR3 has 16 amino acids. In germline, CDR1 is MDHEN, CDR2 SYDVKM. V shed 3 bases and J 7 bases; nucleotides not matched to a gene: 10.

The chain combines TRBV24-1 with TRBJ2-3; 10 bases are a match to TRBD1. In germline, CDR1 is KGHDR, CDR2 SFDVKD. V gave up 5 bases and J gave up 1 base; unmatched junction bases: 2. This CDR3 is 15 amino acids long. CDR3 amino acids: CATSGGTGGTDTQYF. CDR3 coding DNA: TGTGCCACCAGTGGCGGGACAGGGGGCACAGATACGCAGTATTTT.

The V call is TRBV18, the J call TRBJ2-7, with D tentatively TRBD2 (6 bases). The CDR3 runs 15 residues. The ends were cut back, 2 bases at V and 0 bases at J, with 11 bases in the middle. The germline CDR1 and CDR2 sequences are KGHSH and LQKENI. Written as DNA, the CDR3 is TGTGCCAGCTCACCAAGGGCGGGAAACTCCTACGAGCAGTACTTC. Residues: CASSPRAGNSYEQYF. Together with reference TRBV18 and TRBJ2-7, the CDR3 gives the full variable domain: NAGVMQNPRHLVRRRGQEARLRCSPMKGHSHVYWYRQLPEEGLKFMVYLQKENIIDESGMPKERFSAEFPKEGPSILRIQQVVRGDSAAYFCASSPRAGNSYEQYFGPGTRLTVT.